Each of the 20 T cell receptor beta chains below was sequenced from the same sample in a study of blood T cell repertoires in COVID-19. The repertoire was sequenced with immunoSEQ multiplex PCR; TCRdb's copy has only in-frame clones and lacks some. The top ten hold 1.5% to 2% of the sample, which has about 210,000 clones, roughly 90% seen once. Sequencing input: peripheral blood. These TCRs come from a man between 18 and 29 years old with active or convalescent COVID-19.

This chain links TRBV3-1 (or the pseudogene TRBV3-2) with TRBJ2-7, with a possible D match to TRBD1 (6 bases). V was pared by 1 base and J by 2 bases, with 12 bases between. The CDR3 has 15 residues. Per germline, CDR1 LGHDT and CDR2 YNNKEL (reference sequence). CDR3 loop: CASSQAMDSAYEQYF. DNA of the CDR3: TGTGCCAGCAGCCAAGCGATGGACAGCGCCTACGAGCAGTACTTC.

The chain has TRBV10-3 and TRBJ2-5; 12 nucleotides align to TRBD1. This CDR3 has 17 residues. Germline V CDR1 and CDR2: ENHRY, SYGVKD. Germline trimming cut 3 bases from V and 4 bases from J; bases unmatched to any gene: 9. The CDR3 is CAISDNGGTGGVETQYF. As DNA, the CDR3 is TGTGCCATCAGTGATAACGGGGGGACAGGGGGCGTAGAGACCCAGTACTTC.

The J gene is TRBJ1-1, the V gene TRBV12-3 or TRBV12-4; D perhaps matches TRBD1 (6 bases). V gave up 6 bases and J gave up 6 bases, with 14 bases separating them. This CDR3 has 13 amino acids. This CDR3 is CASSPRGGPEAFF. For the CDR3, the DNA is TGTGCCAGCAGCCCCAGGGGTGGGCCTGAAGCTTTCTTT.

The genes are TRBV9 and TRBJ2-1; TRBD1 aligns across 8 bases. The CDR3 consists of 14 residues. Germline CDR1 is SGDLS and CDR2 is YYNGEE. V lost 3 bases, J lost 5 bases, and 4 bases stayed unmatched. The CDR3 loop reads CASSAGTGDNEQFF. In nucleotides, the CDR3 is TGTGCCAGCAGCGCTGGGACAGGAGACAATGAGCAGTTCTTC.

This clone has only one observation. This rearrangement joins TRBV19 to TRBJ1-1, with D unresolved. CDR3 size: 14 residues. V was trimmed by 4 bases and J by 6 bases, leaving 15 bases between them. Germline V CDR1 and CDR2: LNHDA, SQIVND (reference sequence). The CDR3 loop is CASSTDGWSPEAFF. In DNA, the CDR3 is TGTGCCAGTAGTACCGACGGGTGGAGCCCTGAAGCTTTCTTT.

This chain joins TRBV11-3 and TRBJ2-3; 7 bases are shared with TRBD2. The length of the CDR3 is 15 residues. The germline gives CDR1 SGHNT, CDR2 YENEEA. Trimming at V came to 1 base and at J to 4 bases, leaving 5 bases not matched to a gene. This CDR3 is CASSLGGGLADTQYF. DNA of the CDR3: TGTGCCAGCAGCTTAGGGGGGGGATTGGCAGATACGCAGTATTTT.

This chain connects TRBV7-2 to TRBJ2-1; 7 bases are shared with TRBD1. The CDR3 totals 13 residues. The ends lost 5 bases at V and 5 bases at J; junction bases unmatched: 3. Germline V CDR1 and CDR2: SGHTA, FQGNSA. The CDR3 spells CASSAGTDNEQFF. CDR3 in DNA: TGTGCCAGCAGCGCCGGGACAGACAATGAGCAGTTCTTC.

The CDR3 nucleotides read TGTGCCAGCTCCTCCCGGGAGGGGGTCTATGGCTACACCTTC. Its protein product is CASSSREGVYGYTF. This chain connects TRBV7-6 to TRBJ1-2; weak D call: TRBD1 (6 bases). The length of the CDR3 is 14 residues. Germline V lookup: CDR1 SGHVS, CDR2 FNYEAQ. Trimming pared 8 bases from V and 4 bases from J, leaving 17 bases between.

This sequence joins TRBV5-1 and TRBJ1-1, with D unresolved. CDR1 is SGHRS and CDR2 is YFSETQ in the germline V gene. V dropped 3 bases and J dropped 8 bases, with 14 bases sitting between them. The CDR3 length is 13 residues. CDR3 residues: CASSSTTEEEAFF. The CDR3 DNA follows: TGCGCCAGCAGCTCGACCACGGAGGAGGAAGCTTTCTTT.

This chain uses TRBV7-9 with TRBJ1-2; weak D call: TRBD1 (6 bases). This CDR3 has 14 amino acids. Germline V gives CDR1 SEHNR, CDR2 FQNEAQ (reference sequence). The germline V and J ends were trimmed by 1 base and 0 bases, with 6 bases remaining between them. The DNA for the CDR3 is TGTGCCAGCAGCTTAGGACAGGCTAACTATGGCTACACCTTC. It is translated as CASSLGQANYGYTF.

The rearrangement links TRBV18 to TRBJ2-5; 9 bases match TRBD1. Germline V gives CDR1 KGHSH, CDR2 LQKENI. The CDR3 is made up of 15 amino acids. V shed 9 bases, J shed 4 bases, and the junction held 12 bases outside the gene matches. The CDR3 loop reads CARSNRDREGETQYF. Here the CDR3 DNA reads TGTGCCAGATCCAACCGGGACAGGGAGGGAGAGACCCAGTACTTC.

V and J are TRBV28 and TRBJ1-2, with a weak D call TRBD1 (5 bases). The ends were cut back, 5 bases at V and 8 bases at J, with 15 bases in the middle. CDR3 length: 13 amino acids. The germline CDR1 and CDR2 sequences are MDHEN and SYDVKM. CDR3 amino acids: CASSLNAGGGYTF. The CDR3 DNA follows: TGTGCCAGCAGTCTCAATGCCGGGGGGGGCTACACCTTC.

The genes are TRBV11-3 and TRBJ2-7, with D possibly matching TRBD2 (7 bases). The CDR3 has 16 amino acids. The germline V gene has CDR1 SGHNT and CDR2 YENEEA. Trimming shortened V by 5 bases and J by 7 bases, and 24 bases separated the two germline ends. CDR3: CASSPGGLAGAGEQYF. In DNA, the CDR3 is TGTGCCAGCAGCCCCGGGGGGCTAGCTGGCGCCGGGGAGCAGTACTTC.

The J gene is TRBJ1-2, the V gene TRBV7-4, with D uncertain. The CDR3 has 18 amino acids. Germline CDR1 is SGHVT and CDR2 is SQSDAQ. The V end was cut by 4 bases, the J end by 1 base, with 22 bases between. CDR3 bases: TGTGCCAGCAGCTCTTGGGCCCCCACGTCCAGATTTAACTATGGCTACACCTTC. Translated, it gives CASSSWAPTSRFNYGYTF. The variable domain in full, with the rest retrieved from reference TRBV7-4 and TRBJ1-2, is GAGVSQSPRYKVAKRGRDVALRCDSISGHVTLYWYRQTLGQGSEVLTYSQSDAQRDKSGRPSGRFSAERPERSVSTLKIQRTEQGDSAVYLCASSSWAPTSRFNYGYTFGSGTRLTVV.

V is TRBV6-6 and J is TRBJ1-2; 7 bases map to TRBD1. The germline V gene encodes CDR1 MNHNY and CDR2 SVGAGI (reference sequence). The CDR3 has 15 amino acids. Unmatched junction bases numbered 6, after V lost 3 bases and J lost 2 bases. CDR3 residues: CASSYNDRDNYGYTF. CDR3 nucleotide sequence: TGTGCCAGCAGTTATAATGACAGGGACAACTATGGCTACACCTTC.

This clone occurred once. CDR3 sequence reads: CASSSGQGVYGYTF. In DNA, the CDR3 is TGTGCCAGTAGTTCGGGACAGGGGGTCTATGGCTACACCTTC. The V gene is TRBV19, the J gene TRBJ1-2, with 11 nucleotides matching TRBD1. After removal of 5 bases from V and 4 bases from J, the junction contained 3 bases not matched to a gene. The length of the CDR3 is 14 residues. Germline lookup yields CDR1 LNHDA and CDR2 SQIVND (reference sequence).

The chain has TRBV19 and TRBJ2-7; possible D gene TRBD1, 6 bases. Germline-derived CDR1 and CDR2 are LNHDA and SQIVND (reference sequence). The germline V and J ends were trimmed by 6 bases and 4 bases, with 19 bases remaining between them. This CDR3 region has 15 residues. The CDR3 loop reads CASSRGPGILYEQYF. CDR3 nucleotide sequence: TGTGCCAGTAGCAGGGGACCGGGAATCCTTTACGAGCAGTACTTC. Combining the CDR3 with reference TRBV19 and TRBJ2-7 gives the whole variable domain DGGITQSPKYLFRKEGQNVTLSCEQNLNHDAMYWYRQDPGQGLRLIYYSQIVNDFQKGDIAEGYSVSREKKESFPLTVTSAQKNPTAFYLCASSRGPGILYEQYFGPGTRLTVT.

The rearrangement uses TRBV14 and TRBJ1-1; D is possibly TRBD1 (6 bases). CDR1 SGHDN and CDR2 FVKESK come from the germline V gene. Trimming shortened V by 7 bases and J by 5 bases, and 14 bases separated the two germline ends. The length of the CDR3 is 13 residues. The CDR3 DNA reads TGTGCCAGCAAGGAAACAGGGAGAACTGAAGCTTTCTTT. This encodes CASKETGRTEAFF.

The chain is built from TRBV30 and TRBJ1-1, with D tentatively TRBD1 (6 bases). Germline V lookup: CDR1 GTSNPN, CDR2 SVGIG (reference sequence). The CDR3 is made up of 11 amino acids. The V gene lost 1 base and the J gene lost 6 bases, with 6 bases spanning the gap. CDR3 DNA sequence: TGTGCCTGGAGTGGGGGGCCTGAAGCTTTCTTT. The encoded protein is CAWSGGPEAFF.

This chain connects TRBV18 to TRBJ1-1; the match to TRBD1 covers 8 bases. Germline CDR1 reads KGHSH; CDR2 reads LQKENI. The CDR3 has 13 amino acids. V was clipped by 8 bases and J by 4 bases; unmatched bases: 6. For the CDR3, the DNA is TGTGCCAGCGCTGGACAGGGCGGCACTGAAGCTTTCTTT. This translates into CASAGQGGTEAFF.